This entry lists 20 T cell receptor beta chains sequenced from one sample in a study of cytomegalovirus exposure and HLA in healthy donors. PCR involved 60 Vbeta and 13 Jbeta primers. Using immunoSEQ multiplex PCR, the repertoire was profiled, and TCRdb retains in-frame clones only, with some absent. The repertoire holds around 150,000 clones, 80% to 85% seen once, with around 1.4% in the top ten. Material: PBMCs. The receptors stem from a woman aged 18-29 years in good health and CMV-seronegative.

J is TRBJ2-1 and V is TRBV2; D perhaps matches TRBD2 (5 bases). This CDR3 comprises 15 residues. Germline loops: CDR1 SNHLY, CDR2 FYNNEI. V shed 2 bases and J shed 0 bases, with 8 bases lying between them. The CDR3 DNA sequence: TGTGCCAGCAGTGAACTAGCAATCTCCTACAATGAGCAGTTCTTC. Its protein product is CASSELAISYNEQFF.

The gene calls are TRBV7-2 and TRBJ2-1, with 7 bases that match TRBD2. This CDR3 has 16 amino acids. The V gene end was trimmed by 1 base and the J gene end by 6 bases; junction bases not matched to a gene: 9. Germline CDR1 SGHTA, CDR2 FQGNSA. This CDR3 reads CASSLVGGGTINEQFF. CDR3 sequence (DNA): TGTGCCAGCAGCTTAGTCGGCGGGGGTACCATCAATGAGCAGTTCTTC.

CDR3 loop: CASSLGLMGQGHHEQYF. The DNA for the CDR3 is TGTGCCAGCAGCTTAGGTTTGATGGGACAGGGGCACCACGAGCAGTACTTC. The genes are TRBV7-8 and TRBJ2-7, with 10 bases matching TRBD1. V lost 1 base and J lost 5; bases outside the gene matches: 11. Germline V gene lookup returns CDR1 SGHVS and CDR2 FQNEAQ. The CDR3 has 17 amino acids.

The CDR3 sequence: CAWKGAGTEAFF. The CDR3 DNA is TGTGCCTGGAAGGGGGCTGGAACTGAAGCTTTCTTT. The gene calls are TRBV30 and TRBJ1-1, with 7 bases matching TRBD1. Germline V lookup: CDR1 GTSNPN, CDR2 SVGIG (reference sequence). The CDR3 spans 12 residues. Unmatched junction bases numbered 4, after V lost 4 bases and J lost 5 bases.

The chain employs TRBV27 and TRBJ2-7; TRBD1 is a possible D gene (5 bases). V was shortened by 3 bases and J by 4 bases, with 10 bases between the two germline ends. The CDR3 contains 13 residues. Germline CDR1 reads MNHEY; CDR2 reads SMNVEV (reference sequence). CDR3 coding DNA: TGTGCCAGCAGTTTTGGGGCCAAATACGAGCAGTACTTC. Residues: CASSFGAKYEQYF.

V gene TRBV14 combines with J gene TRBJ2-2; D ambiguous. Germline CDR1 and CDR2: SGHDN and FVKESK. V lost 4 bases and J lost 1, with 7 bases in between. The CDR3 consists of 14 residues. The DNA for the CDR3 is TGTGCCAGCAGCCCCCCCGGGAACACCGGGGAGCTGTTTTTT. Translation gives CASSPPGNTGELFF.

This clone showed up just once. The junction departs from the called germline gene at one end, perhaps through a read error. J is TRBJ1-6 and V is TRBV18, with 8 bases fitting TRBD1. CDR3 length: 14 amino acids. Germline V lookup: CDR1 KGHSH, CDR2 LQKENI. CDR3 DNA sequence: TGTGCCAGCTCTTCTGGGACAGGAAATTCACTCCTCCACTTT. Its translation: CASSSGTGNSLLHF.

The J gene is TRBJ1-2, the V gene TRBV25-1; TRBD1 aligns across 8 bases. CDR1 is MGHDK and CDR2 is SYGVNS in the germline V gene. V gave up 3 bases and J gave up 4 bases; unmatched junction bases: 1. The CDR3 contains 13 residues. The CDR3, as DNA: TGTGCCAGCAGTGAGGGACAGGTCTATGGCTACACCTTC. Its protein is CASSEGQVYGYTF.

V and J are TRBV7-6 and TRBJ2-7, with a weak D call TRBD2 (5 bases). CDR3 length: 15 residues. The germline gives CDR1 SGHVS, CDR2 FNYEAQ. V lost 4 bases, J lost 5 bases, and 18 bases lay in between. In nucleotides, the CDR3 is TGTGCCAGCAGCTCCCACCCGGGATCTTTCGACGAGCAGTACTTC. Translating gives CASSSHPGSFDEQYF.

The CDR3 here is CASSPGGTYEQYF. The CDR3 nucleotides are TGTGCCAGCAGCCCTGGGGGCACCTACGAGCAGTACTTC. The genes are TRBV21-1 and TRBJ2-7; the D call in the table, TRBD1, was not verified against the DNA. TRBV21-1 is flagged as a pseudogene. The CDR3 runs to 13 residues.

This clone has only one observation. A junction end diverges from the germline sequence, so it may reflect a read error. This rearrangement joins TRBV7-9 to TRBJ2-7; possibly TRBD1 for D (6 bases). The CDR3 spans 17 residues. Germline V CDR1 and CDR2: SEHNR, FQNEAQ (reference sequence). The CDR3 here is CSSSSGKGQLISYEQYF. DNA for the CDR3: TGTTCCAGCAGCTCGGGAAAAGGACAGCTAATTTCCTACGAGCAGTACTTC.

V is TRBV5-1 and J is TRBJ1-4; the match to TRBD1 covers 8 bases. Germline values: CDR1 SGHRS, CDR2 YFSETQ. The length of the CDR3 is 14 residues. V trimming: 3 bases; J trimming: 8 bases; junction bases outside the gene matches: 6. The CDR3 region is CASSWTGLEEKLFF. The CDR3 DNA reads TGCGCCAGCAGCTGGACAGGGCTTGAGGAAAAACTGTTTTTT.

The table lists this clone with a count of one. The chain uses TRBV27 and TRBJ2-5; the match to TRBD2 covers 8 bases. Trimming cost V 3 bases and J 3 bases; bases outside gene matches: 9. Germline assignment: CDR1 MNHEY and CDR2 SMNVEV (reference sequence). This CDR3 has 16 amino acids. This CDR3 reads CASSFRRGVLKETQYF. The DNA of the CDR3 is TGTGCCAGCAGTTTTAGGCGGGGGGTACTTAAAGAGACCCAGTACTTC.

This clone turned up a few times. The rearrangement joins TRBV11-2 to TRBJ1-2; D is uncertain. CDR3 length: 15 amino acids. CDR1 and CDR2 from the germline V gene are SGHAT and FQNNGV. Trimming left V 1 base short and J 1 base short, with 10 bases between. CDR3 nucleotides: TGTGCCAGCAGCTTAGTGTCACGAGATAACTATGGCTACACCTTC. Translated, it gives CASSLVSRDNYGYTF.

The CDR3 sequence is CASSQQGEETQYF. The CDR3 DNA sequence: TGTGCCAGCTCACAACAGGGTGAAGAGACCCAGTACTTC. The chain carries TRBV18 and TRBJ2-5; weak D call: TRBD1 (6 bases). CDR3 length: 13 residues. Germline CDR1 is KGHSH and CDR2 is LQKENI. V gave up 4 bases and J gave up 3 bases, with 9 bases separating them.

V usage is TRBV6-1 and J usage is TRBJ1-1; D might be TRBD1 (6 bases). The CDR3 sequence is 13 residues long. V lost 2 bases and J lost 8, with 12 bases in between. Germline CDR1 MNHNS, CDR2 SASEGT. The CDR3 spells CASSEWWGREAFF. In nucleotides, the CDR3 is TGTGCCAGCAGTGAATGGTGGGGGCGAGAAGCTTTCTTT.

The genes are TRBV5-6 and TRBJ1-2; TRBD1 agrees at 11 bases. V trimming: 4 bases; J trimming: 8 bases; junction bases outside the gene matches: 4. The CDR3 is 13 residues long. From germline, CDR1 is SGHDT and CDR2 YYEEEE. CDR3 bases: TGTGCCAGCAGCACCGGGACAGGGGGAGGCTACACCTTC. Translated, it gives CASSTGTGGGYTF.

The rearrangement links TRBV6-1 to TRBJ1-1; D is possibly TRBD1 (6 bases). Germline-derived CDR1 and CDR2 are MNHNS and SASEGT. This CDR3 has 18 residues. The V end was cut by 2 bases, the J end by 1 base, with 20 bases between. In nucleotides, the CDR3 is TGTGCCAGCAGTGAATCGAGGGTGGCAGGGGTTCGGAACACTGAAGCTTTCTTT. Its translation: CASSESRVAGVRNTEAFF.

The rearrangement uses TRBV7-2 and TRBJ2-2, with 8 bases that match TRBD2. Trimming cost V 3 bases and J 6 bases; bases outside gene matches: 3. CDR1 and CDR2 from the germline V gene are SGHTA and FQGNSA. The CDR3 consists of 14 residues. The CDR3 loop reads CASSFRGGAGELFF. CDR3 coding DNA: TGTGCCAGCAGCTTTCGGGGGGGCGCCGGGGAGCTGTTTTTT. Filled out from reference TRBV7-2 and TRBJ2-2, the complete variable domain reads GAGVSQSPSNKVTEKGKDVELRCDPISGHTALYWYRQSLGQGLEFLIYFQGNSAPDKSGLPSDRFSAERTGGSVSTLTIQRTQQEDSAVYLCASSFRGGAGELFFGEGSRLTVL.

The chain combines TRBV28 with TRBJ1-2; TRBD1 is a possible D gene (5 bases). Looked up from germline, CDR1 is MDHEN and CDR2 is SYDVKM. V was pared by 4 bases and J by 3 bases, with 12 bases between. This CDR3 region has 14 residues. CDR3 loop: CASSSPPGHYGYTF. CDR3 nucleotides: TGTGCCAGCAGTTCCCCCCCAGGGCACTATGGCTACACCTTC.